The rows below give T cell receptor beta chains drawn from one sample of a study of T cells after posttransplantation cyclophosphamide. The repertoire was sequenced with immunoSEQ multiplex PCR; TCRdb's copy has only in-frame clones and lacks some. This sample has 9,500 to 15,000 clones, with roughly four fifths found just once. The sample consisted of PBMCs, taken less than 400 days after allogeneic stem cell transplant with calcineurin inhibitor and methotrexate. These receptor sequences come from a male patient aged 25 to 39 who received an allogeneic stem cell transplant from an unrelated donor, was CMV-positive, and had acute GVHD only. A share of the T cells may be of graft donor origin. Each CDR3 is given with its conserved first and last residue. A D gene is named only where the DNA matches it firmly. Where a row states a size, it is once, few, many or the class of an expanded clone; other rows omit it.

D gene: TRBD1; clone size: few; V gene: TRBV19; J gene: TRBJ1-1; CDR3 protein: CASKQGGGTEAFF; CDR3 DNA: TGTGCCAGCAAACAGGGGGGCGGGACTGAAGCTTTCTTT
D gene: NA; clone size: NA; V gene: TRBV9; J gene: TRBJ2-2; CDR3 protein: CASSVYGGIANTGELFF; CDR3 DNA: TGTGCCAGCAGCGTCTACGGAGGAATAGCAAACACCGGGGAGCTGTTTTTT
D gene: TRBD1; clone size: once; V gene: TRBV15; J gene: TRBJ2-7; CDR3 protein: CATSRGGQGLHSYEQYF; CDR3 DNA: TGTGCCACCAGCAGGGGAGGACAGGGACTGCATTCCTACGAGCAGTACTTC
D gene: TRBD2; clone size: NA; V gene: TRBV9; J gene: TRBJ2-3; CDR3 protein: CASSPGTSGPDTQYF; CDR3 DNA: TGTGCCAGCAGCCCAGGGACTAGCGGCCCAGATACGCAGTATTTT
D gene: NA; clone size: NA; V gene: TRBV5-1; J gene: TRBJ1-5; CDR3 protein: CASSRRDSNQPQHF; CDR3 DNA: TGCGCCAGCAGCCGGCGGGATAGCAATCAGCCCCAGCATTTT
D gene: TRBD1; clone size: NA; V gene: TRBV2; J gene: TRBJ1-5; CDR3 protein: CASKGTRRAGGNQPQHF; CDR3 DNA: TGTGCCAGCAAAGGGACCCGAAGGGCAGGGGGGAATCAGCCCCAGCATTTT
D gene: NA; clone size: NA; V gene: TRBV5-1; J gene: TRBJ1-1; CDR3 protein: CASSLMAGGYMNTEAFF; CDR3 DNA: TGCGCCAGCAGCTTGATGGCGGGGGGTTACATGAACACTGAAGCTTTCTTT
D gene: NA; clone size: NA; V gene: TRBV7-2; J gene: TRBJ2-7; CDR3 protein: CASSLYGREQYF; CDR3 DNA: TGTGCCAGCAGCCTCTATGGGAGAGAGCAGTACTTC
D gene: TRBD1; clone size: NA; V gene: TRBV6-5; J gene: TRBJ1-6; CDR3 protein: CASTDRAKRGSPLHF; CDR3 DNA: TGTGCCAGCACCGACAGGGCAAAAAGGGGTTCACCCCTCCACTTT
D gene: NA; clone size: once; V gene: TRBV12-2; J gene: TRBJ1-6; CDR3 protein: CASRLADTKTGSPLHF; CDR3 DNA: TGTGCAAGTCGCTTAGCGGACACAAAAACGGGCTCACCCCTCCACTTT
D gene: NA; clone size: NA; V gene: TRBV30; J gene: TRBJ1-1; CDR3 protein: CAWKRGGYDTEAFF; CDR3 DNA: TGTGCCTGGAAACGGGGAGGATACGACACTGAAGCTTTCTTT
D gene: NA; clone size: NA; V gene: TRBV2; J gene: TRBJ2-7; CDR3 protein: CASPGRGGSYEQYF; CDR3 DNA: TGTGCCAGTCCGGGAAGGGGGGGCTCCTACGAGCAGTACTTC
D gene: NA; clone size: once; V gene: TRBV5-1; J gene: TRBJ2-5; CDR3 protein: CAVRDKGRETQYF; CDR3 DNA: TGCGCCGTACGGGATAAAGGTCGAGAGACCCAGTACTTC
D gene: TRBD1; clone size: NA; V gene: TRBV19; J gene: TRBJ1-5; CDR3 protein: CATGQGENSNQPQHF; CDR3 DNA: TGTGCCACCGGACAGGGGGAGAATAGCAATCAGCCCCAGCATTTT
D gene: TRBD1; clone size: NA; V gene: TRBV29-1; J gene: TRBJ1-2; CDR3 protein: CSGRGTGAWDTF; CDR3 DNA: TGCAGCGGCAGAGGAACAGGGGCTTGGGACACCTTC
D gene: NA; clone size: NA; V gene: TRBV10-3; J gene: TRBJ1-1; CDR3 protein: CAISERVGGLMNTEAFF; CDR3 DNA: TGTGCCATCAGTGAGAGGGTCGGAGGGCTGATGAACACTGAAGCTTTCTTT
D gene: TRBD1; clone size: NA; V gene: TRBV7-3; J gene: TRBJ2-3; CDR3 protein: CASSSGQARTDTQYF; CDR3 DNA: TGTGCCAGCAGCTCGGGACAGGCCCGCACAGATACGCAGTATTTT
D gene: TRBD1; clone size: NA; V gene: TRBV19; J gene: TRBJ1-5; CDR3 protein: CASNLGGQPQHF; CDR3 DNA: TGTGCCAGTAATCTAGGGGGCCAGCCCCAGCATTTT
D gene: NA; clone size: NA; V gene: TRBV5-1; J gene: TRBJ2-3; CDR3 protein: CASRELDTQYF; CDR3 DNA: TGCGCCAGCAGGGAGTTAGATACGCAGTATTTT
D gene: TRBD2; clone size: NA; V gene: TRBV4-2; J gene: TRBJ2-2; CDR3 protein: CASSQDYLAGTGELFF; CDR3 DNA: TGTGCCAGCAGCCAAGATTATCTAGCGGGAACCGGGGAGCTGTTTTTT
D gene: TRBD1; clone size: NA; V gene: TRBV5-4; J gene: TRBJ1-1; CDR3 protein: CASSSGTGAMNTEAFF; CDR3 DNA: TGTGCCAGCAGCTCCGGGACAGGTGCAATGAACACTGAAGCTTTCTTT
D gene: NA; clone size: NA; V gene: TRBV19; J gene: TRBJ1-5; CDR3 protein: CASSIDRVDPQHF; CDR3 DNA: TGTGCCAGTAGTATAGACAGGGTGGACCCCCAGCATTTT
D gene: NA; clone size: NA; V gene: TRBV6-6; J gene: TRBJ1-1; CDR3 protein: CASSLPGGGGEAFF; CDR3 DNA: TGTGCCAGCAGCCTCCCCGGGGGAGGGGGGGAAGCTTTCTTT
D gene: TRBD1; clone size: NA; V gene: TRBV6-6; J gene: TRBJ1-6; CDR3 protein: CATSPGSGGLSPLHF; CDR3 DNA: TGTGCCACCTCTCCGGGCTCAGGGGGACTTTCACCCCTCCACTTT
D gene: TRBD2; clone size: NA; V gene: TRBV18; J gene: TRBJ2-5; CDR3 protein: CASSPISSGGETQYF; CDR3 DNA: TGTGCCAGCTCACCAATCTCTAGCGGGGGAGAGACCCAGTACTTC